The clone carrying this T cell receptor beta chain has a handful of counts. Its antigen is unidentified. The CDR3 totals 12 residues. Germline V lookup: CDR1 DFQATT, CDR2 SNEGSKA (reference sequence). Trimming cost V 6 bases and J 16 bases, with 22 bases left between them. A universal primer site was created by template switching, with the cDNA bearing unique molecular identifiers. TCRdb called the 5' RACE reads again in MiXCR, with one record for every CDR3 protein. Among about 690,000 distinct CDR3 sequences listed, around 5.7% were seen once. The record originates from a study of identical twins. Study results and caveats: High-abundance cord blood beta clonotypes had fewer insertions; memory repertoires showed none. In monozygotic twins, models underestimated the sharing of out-of-frame TCR alpha.

J is TRBJ2-1 and V is TRBV20-1; D is undetermined. This receptor was identified in a man between 18 and 29 years old in good health. The sequencing input was naive T cells sorted from blood. CDR3 region: CSAAPALGLQFF. The CDR3 nucleotides read TGCAGTGCCGCCCCCGCCCTCGGGCTACAATTCTTC.